Listed below are T cell receptor beta chains from one sample, sequenced in a study of OX40 agonist ivuxolimab in advanced cancers. TCRdb keeps only in-frame clones here, not all; method: immunoSEQ multiplex PCR. This sample yields 45,000 to 50,000 clones, of which around nine tenths are seen a single time; 14% belongs to the top ten. The sample in question was CD4+ or CD8+ T cells sorted from blood, obtained in a trial of the OX40 agonist ivuxolimab. The receptors originated from an adult with an advanced solid tumor such as melanoma, head and neck, liver or kidney cancer. Each CDR3 is given with its conserved first and last residue. D genes are given only for firm matches. Size tells how often a clone was seen (once, few, many) or the class of an expanded clone, and some rows leave it out.

>TRBV19|TRBD1|TRBJ2-1|.
TGTGCCAGTAGAGACCCGGGACAGGGATATTACAATGAGCAGTTCTTC
CASRDPGQGYYNEQFF
>TRBV5-1|.|TRBJ2-7|once
TGCGCCAGCAGCTTGGGCGAGATAGAGGGCTACGAGCAGTACTTC
CASSLGEIEGYEQYF
>TRBV7-9|TRBD2|TRBJ2-3|few
TGTGCCAGCAGCTTAGCCCCGGGACTAGCGGCAGATACGCAGTATTTT
CASSLAPGLAADTQYF
>TRBV30|.|TRBJ2-3|.
TGTGCCTGGAGTCTCTCTGGGGTTAGCACAGATACGCAGTATTTT
CAWSLSGVSTDTQYF
>TRBV6-4|TRBD2|TRBJ2-1|medium-sized
TGTGCCAGCAGTGAAGCGGGAGGGCACAATGAGCAGTTCTTC
CASSEAGGHNEQFF
>TRBV7-9|.|TRBJ2-7|.
TGTGCCAGCAGTGCGCGTGACGGGAACTCTAACGAGCAGTACTTC
CASSARDGNSNEQYF
>TRBV30|TRBD2|TRBJ2-2|.
TGTGCCCACCCGAGGCGGGGGGCAGCCGGGGAGCTGTTTTTT
CAHPRRGAAGELFF
>TRBV5-6|TRBD1|TRBJ1-6|.
TGTGCCAGCAGCTTACCTGGGACAGGGGATAATTCACCCCTCCACTTT
CASSLPGTGDNSPLHF
>TRBV28|.|TRBJ2-3|.
TGTGCCAGCAGTTTACCGTCGGGACTTACAGATACGCAGTATTTT
CASSLPSGLTDTQYF
>TRBV7-8|TRBD2|TRBJ2-3|.
TGTGCCAGCAGCTCGGGACTAGCGGGAGTTGCAGATACGCAGTATTTT
CASSSGLAGVADTQYF
>TRBV19|TRBD2|TRBJ2-1|.
TGTGCCAGTAGCATCGGGACTAGCGGGACCTACAATGAGCAGTTCTTC
CASSIGTSGTYNEQFF
>TRBV19|.|TRBJ1-4|few
TGTGCCAGTAGTATATCAGGGAAACTGTTTTTT
CASSISGKLFF
>TRBV7-7|TRBD2|TRBJ2-3|.
TGTGCTAGCAGCCCAGGACTAGCGGGAGCTACAGATACGCAGTATTTT
CASSPGLAGATDTQYF
>TRBV2|.|TRBJ2-2|.
TGTGCCAGTCGGATAGGGGCCGGTGGGACCGGGGAGCTGTTTTTT
CASRIGAGGTGELFF
>TRBV6-1|TRBD2|TRBJ2-7|few
TGTGCCAGCAGTGAACGTCAGGGGTTACTAGCGGGAGGGTTCTACGAGCAGTACTTC
CASSERQGLLAGGFYEQYF
>TRBV4-2|.|TRBJ2-3|.
TGTGCCAGCAGCCAGGCAGGACGCACAGATACGCAGTATTTT
CASSQAGRTDTQYF
>TRBV7-9|TRBD2|TRBJ2-1|.
TGTGCCAGCAGCTTACTAGCGGGAATATTTGATAATGAGCAGTTCTTC
CASSLLAGIFDNEQFF
>TRBV7-9|.|TRBJ2-7|.
TGTGCCAGCAGCTTAATGACAAACTCCTACGAGCAGTACTTC
CASSLMTNSYEQYF
>TRBV7-6|.|TRBJ2-1|once
TGTGCCAGCAGCCATCAGATACTGGGGCTAGAGCAGTTCTTC
CASSHQILGLEQFF
>TRBV30|.|TRBJ2-7|.
TGTGCCTGGGTAATGGGGCGGTGGCAGTACTTC
CAWVMGRWQYF
>TRBV28|TRBD1|TRBJ2-7|.
TGTGCCAGCAGGTCCGGGACAGGATCCTACGAGCAGTACTTC
CASRSGTGSYEQYF
>TRBV5-4|.|TRBJ2-7|.
TGTGCCAGCAGCTTGGGTGGAGGGGGGATGTACGAGCAGTACTTC
CASSLGGGGMYEQYF
>TRBV19|.|TRBJ1-4|.
TGTGCCAGTACTGAAGCAGGGACGACAACTAATGAAAAACTGTTTTTT
CASTEAGTTTNEKLFF
>TRBV7-8|.|TRBJ1-1|.
TGTGCCAGCAGCCCTGCCAGGACCCCGAACACTGAAGCTTTCTTT
CASSPARTPNTEAFF
>TRBV19|TRBD2|TRBJ2-7|few
TGTGCCAGTAGTATAAGTACTAGCGGGAGCGCTTATTCCTACGAGCAGTACTTC
CASSISTSGSAYSYEQYF
>TRBV4-1|TRBD2|TRBJ2-3|.
TGCGCCAGCAGCCGTCTAGCGGGAGGGCCACCAGATACGCAGTATTTT
CASSRLAGGPPDTQYF
>TRBV10-2|TRBD1|TRBJ1-5|once
TGCGCCAGCAGTGAGTCGCGACAGGGGAATCAGCCCCAGCATTTT
CASSESRQGNQPQHF
>TRBV18|TRBD2|TRBJ2-1|.
TGTGCCAGCTCACCGGGACTGGCGGGAGTTAGTAGTGAGCAGTTCTTC
CASSPGLAGVSSEQFF
>TRBV19|.|TRBJ2-6|once
TGTGCCAGTAGTATTGGGGGGGCCAACGTCCTGACTTTC
CASSIGGANVLTF
>TRBV11-2|TRBD1|TRBJ2-7|few
TGTGCCAGCAGCGAGACCGGGACAGGGGGGATGCAGTACTTC
CASSETGTGGMQYF
>TRBV5-1|.|TRBJ1-1|.
TGCGCCAGCGCGAAGGGCCTTGGGCAGGGCACTGAAGCTTTCTTT
CASAKGLGQGTEAFF
>TRBV19|.|TRBJ2-1|.
TGTGCCAGTAGTATGCTAGGTGGGAATGAGCAGTTCTTC
CASSMLGGNEQFF
>TRBV20-1|.|TRBJ2-5|.
TGCAGTGCGAGGGGGGCAGAGACCCAGTACTTC
CSARGAETQYF
>TRBV5-1|TRBD1|TRBJ1-1|.
TGCGCCAGCAGACTCCGGGACAGCATTGGAGAAGCTTTCTTT
CASRLRDSIGEAFF
>TRBV7-6|.|TRBJ1-5|.
TGTGCCAGCAGCTTTGGGGCAGGGCGGAATCAGCCCCAGCATTTT
CASSFGAGRNQPQHF
>TRBV7-8|.|TRBJ1-1|.
TGTGCCAGCAGCTTAGCGGGGCAGGCGGGTGAAGCTTTCTTT
CASSLAGQAGEAFF
>TRBV5-1|.|TRBJ2-2|.
TGCGCCAGCAGCTTGGGAGGGATCAGACCCGGGGAGCTGTTTTTT
CASSLGGIRPGELFF
>TRBV11-2|.|TRBJ2-2|.
TGTGCCAGCAGCTCCAGTCGGGCCTCGCGGGAGCTGTTTTTT
CASSSSRASRELFF
>TRBV6-5|TRBD2|TRBJ2-7|.
TGTGCCAGCAGCCCTAGCGGGAGAGTTGCCGAGCAGTACTTC
CASSPSGRVAEQYF
>TRBV13|TRBD1|TRBJ1-3|.
TGTGCCAGCAGTTTTTGGACAGGGGGAGGAAACACCATATATTTT
CASSFWTGGGNTIYF
>TRBV6-1|.|TRBJ2-2|.
TGTGCCAGCAGGGAAGGCAGGAACACCGGGGAGCTGTTTTTT
CASREGRNTGELFF
>TRBV2|.|TRBJ1-4|.
TGTGCCAGCAGTGCACGCCTCGGAGGGGGTAATGAAAAACTGTTTTTT
CASSARLGGGNEKLFF
>TRBV7-6|TRBD2|TRBJ2-1|.
TGTGCCAGCAGCCAGCGGATCCGGGAGGGCCCAAATGAGCAGTTCTTC
CASSQRIREGPNEQFF
>TRBV9|TRBD2|TRBJ2-4|.
TGTGCCAGCAGCGCCCTAGCGGGAGGGGGCAAAAACATTCAGTACTTC
CASSALAGGGKNIQYF
>TRBV21-1|.|TRBJ2-7|.
TGTGCCAGCAGCAAAGTTAGCCGCCACTCCTACGAGCAGTACTTC
CASSKVSRHSYEQYF
>TRBV5-4|.|TRBJ1-2|once
TGTGCCAGCAGCGGCTTCTTTGGCTACACCTTC
CASSGFFGYTF